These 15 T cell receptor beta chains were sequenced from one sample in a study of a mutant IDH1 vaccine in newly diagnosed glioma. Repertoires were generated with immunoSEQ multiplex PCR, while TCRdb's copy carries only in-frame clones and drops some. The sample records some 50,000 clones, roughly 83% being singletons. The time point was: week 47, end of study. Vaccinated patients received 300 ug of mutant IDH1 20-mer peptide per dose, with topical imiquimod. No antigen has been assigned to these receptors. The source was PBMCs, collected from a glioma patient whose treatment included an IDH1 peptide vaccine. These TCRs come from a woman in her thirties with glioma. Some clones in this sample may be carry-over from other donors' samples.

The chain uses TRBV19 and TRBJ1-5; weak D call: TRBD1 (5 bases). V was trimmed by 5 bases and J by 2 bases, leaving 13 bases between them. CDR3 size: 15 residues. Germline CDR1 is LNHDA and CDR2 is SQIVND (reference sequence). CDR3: CASSVLDSRNQPQHF. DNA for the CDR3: TGTGCCAGTAGTGTACTAGACAGCCGCAATCAGCCCCAGCATTTT.

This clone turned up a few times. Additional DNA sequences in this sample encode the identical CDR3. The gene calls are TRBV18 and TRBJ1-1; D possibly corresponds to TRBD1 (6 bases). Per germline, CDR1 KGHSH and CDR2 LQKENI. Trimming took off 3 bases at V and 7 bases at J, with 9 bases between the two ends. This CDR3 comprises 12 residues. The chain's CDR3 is CASSPTGVEAFF. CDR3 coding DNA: TGTGCCAGCTCACCGACAGGAGTTGAAGCTTTCTTT. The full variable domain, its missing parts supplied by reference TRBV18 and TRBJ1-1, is NAGVMQNPRHLVRRRGQEARLRCSPMKGHSHVYWYRQLPEEGLKFMVYLQKENIIDESGMPKERFSAEFPKEGPSILRIQQVVRGDSAAYFCASSPTGVEAFFGQGTRLTVV.

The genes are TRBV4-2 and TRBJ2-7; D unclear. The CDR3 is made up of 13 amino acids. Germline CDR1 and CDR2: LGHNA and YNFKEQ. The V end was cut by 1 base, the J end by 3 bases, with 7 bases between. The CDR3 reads CASSQGLNYEQYF. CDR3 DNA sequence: TGTGCCAGCAGCCAAGGACTCAACTACGAGCAGTACTTC.

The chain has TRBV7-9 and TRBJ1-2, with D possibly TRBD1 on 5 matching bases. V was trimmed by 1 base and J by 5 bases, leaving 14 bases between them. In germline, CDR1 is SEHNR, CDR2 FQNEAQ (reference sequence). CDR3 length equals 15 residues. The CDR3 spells CASSLETVGLYGYTF. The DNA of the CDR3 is TGTGCCAGCAGCTTAGAGACAGTGGGTTTGTATGGCTACACCTTC.

CDR3 DNA sequence: TGTGCCAGCAGCTTCGGGACTAGCGGGAGGGCCAACGGGGAGCTGTTTTTT. Translating it yields CASSFGTSGRANGELFF. The chain joins TRBV13 to TRBJ2-2; 16 nucleotides align to TRBD2. Germline V lookup: CDR1 PRHDT, CDR2 FYEKMQ (reference sequence). The length of the CDR3 is 17 residues. J gave up 7 bases and V 3 bases, and 5 bases lay outside the gene matches.

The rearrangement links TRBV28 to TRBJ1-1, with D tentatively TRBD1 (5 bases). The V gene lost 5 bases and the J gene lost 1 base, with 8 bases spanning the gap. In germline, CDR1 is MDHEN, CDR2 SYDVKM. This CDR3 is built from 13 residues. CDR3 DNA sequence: TGTGCCAGCAGTGAAACAGGGAACACTGAAGCTTTCTTT. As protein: CASSETGNTEAFF. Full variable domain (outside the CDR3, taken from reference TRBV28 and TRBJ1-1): DVKVTQSSRYLVKRTGEKVFLECVQDMDHENMFWYRQDPGLGLRLIYFSYDVKMKEKGDIPEGYSVSREKKERFSLILESASTNQTSMYLCASSETGNTEAFFGQGTRLTVV.

In DNA form, the CDR3 reads TGTGCCATCAGTAGACATTCTACTGGAAACACCATATATTTT. It specifies CAISRHSTGNTIYF. The chain couples TRBV10-3 to TRBJ1-3; D unclear. The length of the CDR3 is 14 residues. Trimming removed 5 bases from V and 2 bases from J, with 10 bases in between. Germline V gene lookup returns CDR1 ENHRY and CDR2 SYGVKD.

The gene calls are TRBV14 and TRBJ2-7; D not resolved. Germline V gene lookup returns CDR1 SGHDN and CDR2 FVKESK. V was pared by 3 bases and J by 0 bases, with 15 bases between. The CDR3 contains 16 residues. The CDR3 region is CASSHSDRWSSYEQYF. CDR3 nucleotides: TGTGCCAGCAGCCATTCCGATCGGTGGAGCTCCTACGAGCAGTACTTC.

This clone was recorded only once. The DNA for the CDR3 is TGTGCCAGCATCGAAAGGATCCTTCGCAGCAATGAGCAGTTCTTC. Its translation is CASIERILRSNEQFF. The V call is TRBV21-1, the J call TRBJ2-1. TRBV21-1 is listed as a pseudogene. The CDR3 length is 15 residues.

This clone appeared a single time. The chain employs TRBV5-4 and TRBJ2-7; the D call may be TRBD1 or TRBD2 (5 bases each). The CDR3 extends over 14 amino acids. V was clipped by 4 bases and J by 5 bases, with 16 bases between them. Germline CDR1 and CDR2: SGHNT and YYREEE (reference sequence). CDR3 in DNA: TGTGCCAGCAGCCGGGGCAGGGAAGTCCACGAGCAGTACTTC. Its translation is CASSRGREVHEQYF.

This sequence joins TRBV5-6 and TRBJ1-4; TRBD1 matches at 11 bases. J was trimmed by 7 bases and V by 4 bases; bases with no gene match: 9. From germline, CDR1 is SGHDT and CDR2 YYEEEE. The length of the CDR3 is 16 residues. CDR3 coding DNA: TGTGCCAGCAGCCGACAGGGGACAGGGGGGAGTGAAAAACTGTTTTTT. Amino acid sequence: CASSRQGTGGSEKLFF.

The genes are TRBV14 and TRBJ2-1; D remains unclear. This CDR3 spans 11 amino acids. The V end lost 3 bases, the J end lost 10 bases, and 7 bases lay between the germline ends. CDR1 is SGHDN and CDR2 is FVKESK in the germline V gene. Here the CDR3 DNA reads TGTGCCAGCAGCCACGCGATGGAGCAGTTCTTC. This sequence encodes CASSHAMEQFF. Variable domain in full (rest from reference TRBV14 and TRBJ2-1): EAGVTQFPSHSVIEKGQTVTLRCDPISGHDNLYWYRRVMGKEIKFLLHFVKESKQDESGMPNNRFLAERTGGTYSTLKVQPAELEDSGVYFCASSHAMEQFFGPGTRLTVL.

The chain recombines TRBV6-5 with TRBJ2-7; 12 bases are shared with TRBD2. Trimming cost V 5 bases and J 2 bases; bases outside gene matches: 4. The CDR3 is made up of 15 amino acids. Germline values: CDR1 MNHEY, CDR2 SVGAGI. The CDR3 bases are TGTGCCAGCAGTCGTGGACTAGCGGGGCCCTACGAGCAGTACTTC. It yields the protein CASSRGLAGPYEQYF.

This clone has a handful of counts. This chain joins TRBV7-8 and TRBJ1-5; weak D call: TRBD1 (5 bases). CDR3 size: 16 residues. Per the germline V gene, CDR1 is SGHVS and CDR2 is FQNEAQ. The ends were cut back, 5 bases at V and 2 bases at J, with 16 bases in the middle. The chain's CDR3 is CASSPFYRIRNQPQHF. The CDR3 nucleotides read TGTGCCAGCAGCCCGTTTTACAGGATACGCAATCAGCCCCAGCATTTT.

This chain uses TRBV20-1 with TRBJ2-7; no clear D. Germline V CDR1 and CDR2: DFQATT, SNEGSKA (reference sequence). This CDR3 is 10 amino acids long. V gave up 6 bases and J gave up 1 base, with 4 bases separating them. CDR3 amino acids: CSASSYEQYF. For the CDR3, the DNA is TGCAGTGCAAGTTCCTACGAGCAGTACTTC.